This T cell receptor (beta chain) was sequenced for a study of blood T cells in healthy people across ages. Study-level points and caveats: Long-lived and aged donors differed, with more naive CD4+ cells and higher diversity in the long-lived. A roughly linear fall in TCR beta diversity per million T cells was seen with increasing age.

Roughly 9.2 milliliters was the volume of peripheral blood drawn from each donor. This clonotype has a count of ten or more. Its antigen is currently unknown. The CDR3 loop spans 16 amino acids. CDR1 is SGHTA and CDR2 is FQGNSA in the germline V gene. V lost 2 bases and J lost 1; bases outside the gene matches: 4. A second PCR, run for about 7 to 12 cycles, used a sample-barcoded 5' primer plus a J-beta primer mix. At least 2.5 million CDR3-containing paired-end reads were obtained per sample. Via MiXCR, TCRdb re-called the 5' RACE reads, giving one row per CDR3 protein. The sample lists about 780,000 distinct CDR3 sequences, 46% occurring once.

This clonotype was obtained from a man at least 80 years old in good health. What was sequenced was blood. The chain has TRBV7-2 and TRBJ2-2, with TRBD2 matching 7 bases. CDR3 loop: CASSLWGGRNTGELFF. CDR3 sequence (DNA): TGTGCCAGCAGCTTATGGGGCGGGAGGAACACCGGGGAGCTGTTTTTT.